This T cell receptor (beta chain) emerged from a study of CD8 T cells in ankylosing spondylitis. Findings and caveats of the study: Some of the motif variants had earlier been found in reactive arthritis patients' fluid and blood.

This clonotype was observed at least ten times. The antigen is not known. The CDR3 has 14 amino acids. Germline-derived CDR1 and CDR2 are MNHEY and SVGAGI. Trimming pared 2 bases from V and 5 bases from J, leaving 9 bases between. TCRdb used MiXCR to reprocess the 5' RACE reads, holding one entry per CDR3 protein. The table records about 240,000 distinct CDR3 sequences, roughly a tenth of them present only once. This clonotype was sampled from a male donor with ankylosing spondylitis or in good health (not recorded which). The specimen sequenced was blood, either unsorted or a sorted T cell fraction (not recorded which). V is TRBV6-5 and J is TRBJ2-2, with D perhaps matching TRBD1 or TRBD2 (5 bases each). The chain's CDR3 is CASSYRGETGELFF. CDR3 DNA sequence: TGTGCCAGCAGTTACAGGGGAGAGACCGGGGAGCTGTTTTTT.